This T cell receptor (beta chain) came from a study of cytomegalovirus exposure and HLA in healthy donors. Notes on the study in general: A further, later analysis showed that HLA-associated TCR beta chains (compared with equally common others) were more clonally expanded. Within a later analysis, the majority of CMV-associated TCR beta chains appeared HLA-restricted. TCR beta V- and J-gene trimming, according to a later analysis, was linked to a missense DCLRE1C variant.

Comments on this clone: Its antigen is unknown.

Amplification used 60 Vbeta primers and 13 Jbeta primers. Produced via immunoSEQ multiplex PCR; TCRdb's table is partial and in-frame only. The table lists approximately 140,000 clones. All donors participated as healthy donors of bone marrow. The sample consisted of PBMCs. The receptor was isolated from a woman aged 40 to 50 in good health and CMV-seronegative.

For the CDR3, the DNA is TGCGCCAGCAGCCAAGGGGACAGGGTTGGAGGCTACACCTTC. It specifies CASSQGDRVGGYTF. The chain has TRBV4-3 and TRBJ1-2; TRBD1 agrees at 9 bases. The CDR3 extends over 14 amino acids. J lost 8 bases, V lost 1 base, and 5 bases had no gene match. The germline CDR1 and CDR2 sequences are LGHNA and YSLEER.